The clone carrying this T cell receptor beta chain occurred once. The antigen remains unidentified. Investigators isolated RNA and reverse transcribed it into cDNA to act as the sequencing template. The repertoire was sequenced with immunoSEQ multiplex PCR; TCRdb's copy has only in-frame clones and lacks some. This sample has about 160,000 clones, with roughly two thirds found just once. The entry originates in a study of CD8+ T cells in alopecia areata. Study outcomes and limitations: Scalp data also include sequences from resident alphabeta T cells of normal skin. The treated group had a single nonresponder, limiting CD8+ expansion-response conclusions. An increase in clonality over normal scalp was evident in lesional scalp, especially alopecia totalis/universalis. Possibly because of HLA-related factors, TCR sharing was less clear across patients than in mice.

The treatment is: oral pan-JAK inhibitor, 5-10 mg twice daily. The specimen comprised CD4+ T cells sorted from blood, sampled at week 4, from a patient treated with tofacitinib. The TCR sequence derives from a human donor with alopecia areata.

CDR3 loop: CASSEIAGGETQYF. CDR3 in DNA: TGTGCCAGCAGTGAAATAGCGGGGGGAGAGACCCAGTACTTC. This chain joins TRBV2 and TRBJ2-5; 10 bases fit TRBD2. The CDR3 runs 14 residues. V shed 2 bases, J shed 4 bases, and the junction held 1 base outside the gene matches. The germline CDR1 and CDR2 sequences are SNHLY and FYNNEI.